This is a list of T cell receptor beta chains from one sample in a study of control samples from healthy donors and cancer patients. Some clones are missing from TCRdb's copy, which holds only in-frame ones; the method was immunoSEQ multiplex PCR. The top ten hold around 6% of the sample, which has 100,000 to 150,000 clones, 92% seen once. Material: blood. Receptor source: a young man in good health. CDR3s include the opening cysteine and the closing phenylalanine or tryptophan. A D gene is named only where the DNA matches it firmly. Part of the rows lack a size; the others show once, few, many or a class for expanded clones.

TRBJ2-3 | . | . | TRBV6-4 | TGTGCCAGCAGTGACTTAGGATATTCTAGCACAGATACGCAGTATTTT | CASSDLGYSSTDTQYF
TRBJ1-3 | TRBD1 | . | TRBV30 | TGTGCCTGGAGCGCCGGGACAGCAGGAAACACCATATATTTT | CAWSAGTAGNTIYF
TRBJ1-2 | . | . | TRBV9 | TGTGCCAGCAGCGTAGACGGGGCCTTTAACTATGGCTACACCTTC | CASSVDGAFNYGYTF
TRBJ1-2 | . | . | TRBV2 | TGTGCCAGCGGGGCCGGGTATGGCTACACCTTC | CASGAGYGYTF
TRBJ1-2 | . | . | TRBV11-2 | TGTGCCAGCAGCCTCGGACAAGCTCACATTGGCTACACCTTC | CASSLGQAHIGYTF
TRBJ2-2 | . | . | TRBV15 | TGTGCCACCAGGTTCGGAGCCAGGGACGGGGAGCTGTTTTTT | CATRFGARDGELFF
TRBJ2-7 | TRBD1 | . | TRBV28 | TGTGCCACCCTGGACAGGCGTTACGAGCAGTACTTC | CATLDRRYEQYF
TRBJ2-2 | . | . | TRBV5-5 | TGTGCCAGCAGCTCGGCCGGGCGGGCGACCGGGGAGCTGTTTTTT | CASSSAGRATGELFF
TRBJ2-5 | . | . | TRBV3-1/TRBV3-2 | TGTGCCAGCAGCTTGACGACACACCAGGGAGAGACCCAGTACTTC | CASSLTTHQGETQYF
TRBJ2-1 | TRBD2 | . | TRBV6-5 | TGTGCCAGCTCTCCCGGACTAGCCGACTACAATGAGCAGTTCTTC | CASSPGLADYNEQFF
TRBJ1-2 | TRBD1 | . | TRBV7-9 | TGTGCCAGCAGCTCACAACAGGGGGTCCCAAACTATGGCTACACCTTC | CASSSQQGVPNYGYTF
TRBJ2-7 | . | . | TRBV2 | TGTGCCAGCAGTCTAACAGGGGGGGTAACATACGAGCAGTACTTC | CASSLTGGVTYEQYF
TRBJ2-6 | . | . | TRBV10-3 | TGTGCCATCAACGAGGGCGGAGGTGGGGCCAACGTCCTGACTTTC | CAINEGGGGANVLTF
TRBJ1-1 | . | . | TRBV7-9 | TGTGCCAGCAGCCCCAGAGCTAACACTGAAGCTTTCTTT | CASSPRANTEAFF
TRBJ1-6 | . | . | TRBV7-9 | TGTGCCAGCAGCTTAGCGGACCTGGACAGCACTTTTATACCCCTCCACTTT | CASSLADLDSTFIPLHF
TRBJ2-7 | . | . | TRBV6-6 | TGTGCCAGCAGTTACTCGACTAGTTCGTACGAGCAGTACTTC | CASSYSTSSYEQYF
TRBJ2-7 | TRBD2 | . | TRBV5-1 | TGCGCCAGCAGCCCCGGGACTAGGCCCTTTGGGGGGGAGCAGTACTTC | CASSPGTRPFGGEQYF
TRBJ1-2 | . | . | TRBV7-9 | TGTGCCAGCAGCTTGGGACCGCCCGGAGGCACCTTC | CASSLGPPGGTF
TRBJ2-7 | TRBD1 | . | TRBV11-2 | TGTGCCAGCAGCAAAACAGACAGGGGCGCCCCGCGCGAGCAGTACTTC | CASSKTDRGAPREQYF
TRBJ1-2 | . | few | TRBV2 | TGTGCCAGCAGTACCCCTAGGGGGGGCGGGGGCTATGGCTACACCTTC | CASSTPRGGGGYGYTF
TRBJ2-6 | TRBD2 | . | TRBV9 | TGTGCCAGCACCCCGACCGGGGGGGGGAGCTCTGGGGCCAACGTCCTGACTTTC | CASTPTGGGSSGANVLTF
TRBJ2-1 | . | . | TRBV9 | TGTGCCAGCACCCAAACGAAGGGGGGTGGTGAGCAGTTCTTC | CASTQTKGGGEQFF
TRBJ2-3 | TRBD2 | once | TRBV5-1 | TGCGCCAGCAGCTTTAGCGGGGGGACTAGCACAGATACGCAGTATTTT | CASSFSGGTSTDTQYF
TRBJ1-3 | . | . | TRBV7-6 | TGTGCCAGCAGCTTAGTACAAGCTGGAAACACCATATATTTT | CASSLVQAGNTIYF
TRBJ1-2 | . | . | TRBV5-1 | TGCGCCAGCGCCAAAACCTTTTGGGTAGGGGTGAGCTATGGCTACACCTTC | CASAKTFWVGVSYGYTF
TRBJ2-1 | . | . | TRBV2 | TGTGCCAGCAGGGTAAGCGGCCAGAGCTCCTACAATGAGCAGTTCTTC | CASRVSGQSSYNEQFF
TRBJ2-3 | . | . | TRBV7-9 | TGTGCCAGCAGCTATGGACTGGGGGGCACAGATACGCAGTATTTT | CASSYGLGGTDTQYF
TRBJ1-3 | . | . | TRBV9 | TGTGCCAGCAGCGTAGCTGGGAGCGCTGGAAACACCATATATTTT | CASSVAGSAGNTIYF
TRBJ1-6 | TRBD1 | once | TRBV9 | TGTGCCAGCAGCGTAGGACAGGGGGTGACTAATTCACCCCTCCACTTT | CASSVGQGVTNSPLHF
TRBJ1-2 | . | . | TRBV4-1 | TGCGCCAGCGGAACGCCTTGGGACAAAACTAACTATGGCTACACCTTC | CASGTPWDKTNYGYTF
TRBJ2-1 | TRBD2 | . | TRBV19 | TGTGCCAGCGGACTAGCGACTTCCAATGAGCAGTTCTTC | CASGLATSNEQFF
TRBJ1-1 | . | . | TRBV6-1 | TGTGCCAGCAGTGAGCCGGGACAGAACACTGAAGCTTTCTTT | CASSEPGQNTEAFF
TRBJ2-2 | TRBD2 | . | TRBV2 | TGTGCCAGCAGGGCCACGCGGGGGGGCTCCTCACCCGGGGAGCTGTTTTTT | CASRATRGGSSPGELFF
TRBJ2-3 | TRBD2 | few | TRBV5-4 | TGTGCCAGCAGCTTGGGACTAGCGGGGGTCACAGATACGCAGTATTTT | CASSLGLAGVTDTQYF
TRBJ2-7 | TRBD1 | . | TRBV5-4 | TGTGCCAGCAGCTTCGGGACAGGGGACGCCTACGAGCAGTACTTC | CASSFGTGDAYEQYF
TRBJ2-3 | . | . | TRBV9 | TGTGCCAGCAGCGTTCGGGACGCCGTGGGAGATACGCAGTATTTT | CASSVRDAVGDTQYF
TRBJ2-7 | . | once | TRBV30 | TGTGCCTGGGGGTCGGGGGCCCCCTACGAGCAGTACTTC | CAWGSGAPYEQYF
TRBJ1-4 | TRBD1 | . | TRBV6-6 | TGTGCCAGCAGTAACCATGGGGGGACAGGAGGCTTTTTT | CASSNHGGTGGFF
TRBJ2-3 | TRBD2 | . | TRBV2 | TGTGCCAGCAGGAGGGTCGGGGGACTAACAGATACGCAGTATTTT | CASRRVGGLTDTQYF
TRBJ2-7 | . | . | TRBV20-1 | TGCAGTGCTAGTGCCGGGAGCGAGCAGTACTTC | CSASAGSEQYF
TRBJ2-1 | . | . | TRBV5-1 | TGCGCCAGCACCCTTGGGGGCGATGAGCAGTTCTTC | CASTLGGDEQFF
TRBJ2-3 | . | few | TRBV6-4 | TGTGCCAGCAGTGACGGGAGCACAGATACGCAGTATTTT | CASSDGSTDTQYF
TRBJ1-1 | . | . | TRBV9 | TGTGCCAGCAGCGTAGCGGGACGGGATGAAGCTTTCTTT | CASSVAGRDEAFF
TRBJ1-1 | . | . | TRBV19 | TGTGCCAGTAGTAATCCTCCCGGGGTTGCTGAAGCTTTCTTT | CASSNPPGVAEAFF
TRBJ2-7 | TRBD1 | . | TRBV10-3 | TGTGCCATCAGTGAACAGGGGGCCCCCTACGAGCAGTACTTC | CAISEQGAPYEQYF
TRBJ2-3 | . | . | TRBV14 | TGTGCCAGCAGCCAAGTTCTCCAGGCTCGCGATACGCAGTATTTT | CASSQVLQARDTQYF
TRBJ2-5 | . | . | TRBV5-1 | TGCGCCAGCAGCGAGAATAAAGAGACCCAGTACTTC | CASSENKETQYF
TRBJ2-2 | . | . | TRBV14 | TGTGCCAGCAGCCAACGGACAGCCGGGGAGCTGTTTTTT | CASSQRTAGELFF
TRBJ1-1 | . | . | TRBV3-1/TRBV3-2 | TGTGCCAGCAGCCAAGATCCGGGCGGTTACACTGAAGCTTTCTTT | CASSQDPGGYTEAFF
TRBJ2-2 | TRBD1 | . | TRBV11-2 | TGTGCCAGCAGCTTGAGGGGGCTGGGCACCGGGGAGCTGTTTTTT | CASSLRGLGTGELFF
TRBJ2-6 | . | few | TRBV6-5 | TGTGCCAGCAGTCAATCCCTCTCTGGGGCCAACGTCCTGACTTTC | CASSQSLSGANVLTF
TRBJ1-1 | TRBD1 | . | TRBV5-1 | TGCGCCAGCAGGTCCCGGGACAGCCGGAACACTGAAGCTTTCTTT | CASRSRDSRNTEAFF
TRBJ1-1 | . | . | TRBV28 | TGTGCCAGCAGTTTATCGTCGGACACTGAAGCTTTCTTT | CASSLSSDTEAFF
TRBJ2-7 | . | . | TRBV7-9 | TGTGCCAGCAGCTCTCTCGGACGCGAGCAGTACTTC | CASSSLGREQYF
TRBJ2-5 | TRBD1 | . | TRBV3-1/TRBV3-2 | TGTGCCAGCAGCCAAACCGGGACAGGGGGTAGTCGAGAGACCCAGTACTTC | CASSQTGTGGSRETQYF
TRBJ2-4 | . | once | TRBV5-6 | TGTGCCAGCAGCTTTGGAGTGGAGATCGTGAGAAAAAACATTCAGTACTTC | CASSFGVEIVRKNIQYF
TRBJ2-3 | TRBD1 | . | TRBV5-1 | TGCGCCAGCAGCTCTATGACAGGGGGCTTAGATACGCAGTATTTT | CASSSMTGGLDTQYF